Presented here are 2 T cell receptor beta chains from one specimen sequenced in a study of T cell responses to AZD1222 COVID-19 vaccine. The method was immunoSEQ multiplex PCR; TCRdb's version includes in-frame clones alone and lacks a portion of them. Of some 130,000 clones listed, around 90% are singletons. The sequenced sample was peripheral blood, obtained on day 0 of AZD1222 vaccination. The receptors derive from an adult in good health.

The chain links TRBV6-2 or TRBV6-3 to TRBJ2-2; weak D call: TRBD1 (5 bases). V dropped 5 bases and J dropped 0 bases, with 13 bases sitting between them. CDR1 and CDR2 from the germline V gene are MNHEY and SVGEGT. The CDR3 contains 16 residues. CDR3 bases: TGTGCCAGCAGTCCCCGGACACCACCGAACACCGGGGAGCTGTTTTTT. This encodes CASSPRTPPNTGELFF.

This clone was seen only once. The chain links TRBV7-8 to TRBJ2-5; maybe TRBD2 (6 bases). CDR3 length: 15 residues. The V gene lost 6 bases and the J gene lost 5 bases, with 19 bases spanning the gap. CDR1 and CDR2 from the germline V gene are SGHVS and FQNEAQ. The DNA for the CDR3 is TGTGCCAGCAGTCCCGAAGTCGGGGGTTACGAGACCCAGTACTTC. Translation gives CASSPEVGGYETQYF.